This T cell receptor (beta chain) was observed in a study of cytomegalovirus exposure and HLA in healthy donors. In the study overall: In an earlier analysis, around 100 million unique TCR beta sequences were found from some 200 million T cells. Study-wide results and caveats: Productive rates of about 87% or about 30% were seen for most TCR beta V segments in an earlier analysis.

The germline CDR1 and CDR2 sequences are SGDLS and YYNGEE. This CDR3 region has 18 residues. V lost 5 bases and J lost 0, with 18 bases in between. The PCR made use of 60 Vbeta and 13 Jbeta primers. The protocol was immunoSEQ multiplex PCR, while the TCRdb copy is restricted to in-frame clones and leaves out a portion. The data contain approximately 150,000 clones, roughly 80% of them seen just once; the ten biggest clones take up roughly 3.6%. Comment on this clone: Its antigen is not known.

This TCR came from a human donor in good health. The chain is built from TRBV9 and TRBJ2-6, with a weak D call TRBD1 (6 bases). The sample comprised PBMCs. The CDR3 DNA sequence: TGTGCCAGCAGTGAGGGTCCGGGACACTACTCTGGGGCCAACGTCCTGACTTTC. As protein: CASSEGPGHYSGANVLTF.